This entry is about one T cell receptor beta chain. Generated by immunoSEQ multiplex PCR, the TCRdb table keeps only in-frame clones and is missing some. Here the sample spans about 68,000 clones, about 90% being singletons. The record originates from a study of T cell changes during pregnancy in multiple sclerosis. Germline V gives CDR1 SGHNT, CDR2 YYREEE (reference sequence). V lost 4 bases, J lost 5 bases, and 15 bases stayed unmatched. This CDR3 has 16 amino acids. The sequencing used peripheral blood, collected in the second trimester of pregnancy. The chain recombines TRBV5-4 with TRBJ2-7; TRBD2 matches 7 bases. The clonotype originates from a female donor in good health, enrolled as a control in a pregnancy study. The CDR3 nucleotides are TGTGCCAGCAGCGTTGGGGGGGGGTGGAGGGAGCACGAGCAGTACTTC. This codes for CASSVGGGWREHEQYF.